The rows below give T cell receptor beta chains drawn from one sample of a study of response to subunit inactivated influenza vaccine. MiXCR was run by TCRdb on the RT-PCR reads, yielding one entry per CDR3 protein. The sample includes a few hundred thousand distinct CDR3 sequences, 20% to 25% of them seen just once. The sample here was PBMCs from blood, taken about 20 months after vaccination. All receptors come from a man between 50 and 75 years old who received an inactivated influenza vaccine. Each CDR3 is given with its conserved first and last residue. A D gene is named only where the DNA matches it firmly. Clone sizes are given selectively: once, few, many, or a class where the clone is expanded.

V gene	J gene	clone size	D gene	CDR3 DNA	CDR3 protein
TRBV7-3	TRBJ2-7	once	NA	TGTGCCAGCAGCTTAGGCAGGGCCAGAAATAACGAGCAGTACTTC	CASSLGRARNNEQYF
TRBV5-1	TRBJ2-3	NA	NA	TGCGCCAGCAGCCCAAGGCGGACTTCCACCTATACGCAGTATTTT	CASSPRRTSTYTQYF
TRBV30	TRBJ1-1	few	TRBD1	TGTGCCTGGAGCCAACAGGGGGCAACTGAAGCTTTCTTT	CAWSQQGATEAFF
TRBV28	TRBJ1-2	NA	TRBD1	TGTGCCAGCAGTTTGGGATACAGGGGCAACTATGGCTACACCTTC	CASSLGYRGNYGYTF
TRBV5-1	TRBJ2-7	few	TRBD2	TGCGCCAGCAGCCTACACCTCGGGCTAGCGGGAGCCTACGAGCAGTACTTC	CASSLHLGLAGAYEQYF
TRBV6-1	TRBJ1-1	few	TRBD1	TGTGCCAGCAGTGGAGACAGGGGGCTCGGAGCTTTCTTT	CASSGDRGLGAFF
TRBV20-1	TRBJ1-3	NA	NA	TGCAGTGCTAGAGATCGACGGGCCGGAAACACCATATATTTT	CSARDRRAGNTIYF
TRBV6-2/TRBV6-3	TRBJ2-1	few	TRBD1	TGTGCCAGCAGTTCCCGGGACAGGGCAGCCGGCAATGAGCAGTTCTTC	CASSSRDRAAGNEQFF
TRBV7-9	TRBJ1-1	NA	NA	TGTGCCAGCAGCTTCATACCCTCGACGGAGATGAACACTGAAGCTTTCTTT	CASSFIPSTEMNTEAFF
TRBV4-2	TRBJ1-6	NA	NA	TGTGCCAGCAGCCAACCGTTTCTGGACGGCTATAATTCACCCCTCCACTTT	CASSQPFLDGYNSPLHF
TRBV18	TRBJ1-1	few	NA	TGTGCCAGCTCACCAAATCCCAGGGGCGGCGCGGGACAACCGAACACTGAAGCTTTCTTT	CASSPNPRGGAGQPNTEAFF
TRBV5-1	TRBJ2-1	NA	NA	TGCGCCAGCAGCCCGGGATTTTCAGAGCAGTTCTTC	CASSPGFSEQFF
TRBV2	TRBJ1-1	few	TRBD1	TGTGCCAGCAGCCTGACAGGGGACACTGAAGCTTTCTTT	CASSLTGDTEAFF
TRBV7-9	TRBJ1-1	NA	NA	TGTGCCAGCAGCCCAAAACTCGCCATGAACACTGAAGCTTTCTTT	CASSPKLAMNTEAFF
TRBV4-3	TRBJ1-3	NA	NA	TGCGCCAGCAGCCAAGTGGGGGCCAGCTACTCTGGAAACACCATATATTTT	CASSQVGASYSGNTIYF
TRBV29-1	TRBJ1-2	few	NA	TGCAGCGTTGAAATTTACGGCAGTGGCTACACCTTC	CSVEIYGSGYTF
TRBV6-6	TRBJ1-4	NA	NA	TGTGCCAGCAGTTCGGAGCCGGGGGGAAAACTGTTTTTT	CASSSEPGGKLFF
TRBV5-1	TRBJ2-5	NA	TRBD2	TGCGCCAGCAGCTTGGGCGGACTAGCGGGGGACCAAGAGACCCAGTACTTC	CASSLGGLAGDQETQYF
TRBV19	TRBJ2-1	NA	TRBD1	TGTGCCAGTAGTCCCGGACAGGCCCGTCTTGTCAATGAGCAGTTCTTC	CASSPGQARLVNEQFF
TRBV2	TRBJ2-5	NA	TRBD2	TGTGCCAGCGGCTTAGCGGGGGAAGAGACCCAGTACTTC	CASGLAGEETQYF
TRBV11-2	TRBJ2-7	NA	NA	TGTGCCAGCAGCTTGGGGGAGGTCCTCGGGGGCACGCCCTACGAGCAGTACTTC	CASSLGEVLGGTPYEQYF
TRBV20-1	TRBJ1-5	many	NA	TGCAGTGCTCCTACCGGGTATGGGCCCAATCAGCCCCAGCATTTT	CSAPTGYGPNQPQHF
TRBV4-3	TRBJ2-7	NA	TRBD2	TGCGCCAGCAGCCAAGTTAACGCGGGACTATACGAGCAGTACTTC	CASSQVNAGLYEQYF
TRBV7-3	TRBJ1-2	few	NA	TGTGCCAGCAGCTCCGGCGGGCAGTCCTATGGCTACACCTTC	CASSSGGQSYGYTF
TRBV28	TRBJ1-4	many	NA	TGTGCCAGCAGTTTATTCTCGGGGAATGAAAAACTGTTTTTT	CASSLFSGNEKLFF
TRBV28	TRBJ1-5	many	NA	TGTGCCAGCAGCCCGGAGTATAGCAATCAGCCCCAGCATTTT	CASSPEYSNQPQHF
TRBV15	TRBJ1-1	NA	NA	TGTGCCACCAGCTGGGGAGGTTTGAACACTGAAGCTTTCTTT	CATSWGGLNTEAFF
TRBV7-2	TRBJ1-3	many	NA	TGTGCCAGCAGCTTAGTAGGGGGGGGAGGAAACACCATATATTTT	CASSLVGGGGNTIYF
TRBV7-9	TRBJ1-1	NA	NA	TGTGCCAGCAGCTCCCGGCGAAGGGAAGCCACTGAAGCTTTCTTT	CASSSRRREATEAFF
TRBV25-1	TRBJ2-1	NA	TRBD2	TGTGCCAGCAGAGGCCAGGGTTCCCCAGGGACTAGCGGGAGGTCCTCCTACAATGAGCAGTTCTTC	CASRGQGSPGTSGRSSYNEQFF
TRBV4-3	TRBJ1-2	many	NA	TGCGCCAGCAGCCAAGACCGGGACCTTCCTGGCTACACCTTC	CASSQDRDLPGYTF
TRBV7-2	TRBJ1-1	many	NA	TGTGCCAGCAGCCCACTTAACTCGAACACTGAAGCTTTCTTT	CASSPLNSNTEAFF
TRBV4-3	TRBJ2-7	few	NA	TGCGCCAGCAGCCAAGAACGGACCTACGAGCAGTACTTC	CASSQERTYEQYF
TRBV5-1	TRBJ2-5	many	NA	TGCGCCAGCAGCTTGGTTGGACACGGAGAGACCCAGTACTTC	CASSLVGHGETQYF
TRBV7-6	TRBJ2-7	once	NA	TGTGCCAGCACCCCAGAAGCGTGGACTGGCCCCTACGAGCAGTACTTC	CASTPEAWTGPYEQYF
TRBV4-1	TRBJ1-5	NA	NA	TGCGCCAGCAGCCAAGATCGAGCAGCCTATCAGCCCCAGCATTTT	CASSQDRAAYQPQHF
TRBV5-1	TRBJ2-1	few	NA	TGCGCCAGCAATCCGGACTCCTCCTACAATGAGCAGTTCTTC	CASNPDSSYNEQFF
TRBV19	TRBJ1-5	few	NA	TGTGCCAGTAGTATCGGACAGTCAAGTCAGCCCCAGCATTTT	CASSIGQSSQPQHF
TRBV20-1	TRBJ2-1	NA	NA	TGCAGTGCTAGGGGTCCCTTGGCTAGCGCAAACGGCGAGCAGTTCTTC	CSARGPLASANGEQFF
TRBV3-1	TRBJ1-1	NA	NA	TGTGCCAGCAGCCAATCCACGTCTATGAACACTGAAGCTTTCTTT	CASSQSTSMNTEAFF
TRBV28	TRBJ1-5	NA	TRBD1	TGTGCCAGCAGTCTCGTAGGACAGGTCTATAGCAATCAGCCCCAGCATTTT	CASSLVGQVYSNQPQHF
TRBV28	TRBJ1-2	few	NA	TGTGCCAGCAGTTTGAGCATAGCTAACTATGGCTACACCTTC	CASSLSIANYGYTF
TRBV5-6	TRBJ1-2	many	NA	TGTGCCAGCAGCTTGGATCCGGGGAGCTATGGCTACACCTTC	CASSLDPGSYGYTF
TRBV5-1	TRBJ1-2	NA	NA	TGCGCCAGCAGCGGGACGGACAATAGCTATGGCTACACCTTC	CASSGTDNSYGYTF
TRBV14	TRBJ1-4	NA	NA	TGTGCCAGCAGCCGGGGACCACGGGAAAAACTGTTTTTT	CASSRGPREKLFF
TRBV11-3	TRBJ1-1	NA	NA	TGTGCCAGCAGCTCCGGGACCGCAGAAGCTTTCTTT	CASSSGTAEAFF
TRBV20-1	TRBJ1-1	few	TRBD1	TGCAGTGCTAGAGACGGGACAGGGGGTGACACTGAAGCTTTCTTT	CSARDGTGGDTEAFF
TRBV10-3	TRBJ2-3	NA	NA	TGTGCCATCAGTGCCCGGGAAGGATCAGATACGCAGTATTTT	CAISAREGSDTQYF
TRBV7-2	TRBJ1-4	few	NA	TGTGCCAGCAGCTTAAATTGGGGGGGAGGAGGAAAACTGTTTTTT	CASSLNWGGGGKLFF
TRBV5-8	TRBJ1-1	few	NA	TGTGCCAGCAGCTTGTTCGGGGGTATGAACACTGAAGCTTTCTTT	CASSLFGGMNTEAFF
TRBV9	TRBJ1-1	NA	TRBD1	TGTGCCAGCAGCGTAGCAGGGGGCGAGGCTGAAGCTTTCTTT	CASSVAGGEAEAFF
TRBV20-1	TRBJ1-1	NA	NA	TGCAGTGCTAGTCCTGGGATCACTGAAGCTTTCTTT	CSASPGITEAFF
TRBV20-1	TRBJ1-1	few	NA	TGCAGTGCTTTCCCCGCGGGATTTATGAACACTGAAGCTTTCTTT	CSAFPAGFMNTEAFF
TRBV10-3	TRBJ2-1	few	NA	TGTGCCATCACGGAGACTACGGGCAGTCCCAGTGAGCAGTTCTTC	CAITETTGSPSEQFF
TRBV6-5	TRBJ1-2	NA	TRBD1	TGTGCCAGCAGTTACTCTGGAGGGGGCCCTACCTGGGATGGCTACACCTTC	CASSYSGGGPTWDGYTF